The 13 T cell receptor beta chains below come from one sample, sequenced in a study of beta chain features in type 1 diabetes listed by TCRdb under 2018. The library was obtained by the immunoSEQ multiplex PCR assay. The entire amount of isolated RNA was reverse transcribed using the High Capacity cDNA Reverse Transcription Kit, so the sequenced TCRB transcripts were expressed ones. Here the immuneACCESS table is served through TCRdb, limited to in-frame sequences with V and J called. Missing clones are a known gap in these copies; in checked studies unresolved V genes cover under half, and the rest lacks a known reason. Counted in this sample were a few hundred thousand clones; about 15% of them appeared once. The ten biggest clones cover under 0.02% of the sample. The sequenced sample consisted of naive CD4+ T cells from blood. In the paper's terms, the cell subset or site label means: true naive CD4+ T cells. These receptors were obtained from a woman between 18 and 29 years old in good health.

The sample holds a few counts of this clone. This chain links TRBV5-1 with TRBJ1-2; 11 positions match TRBD1. Trimming removed 7 bases from V and 8 bases from J; junction bases left unmatched: 10. Germline V gene sequence: CDR1 SGHRS, CDR2 YFSETQ. This CDR3 has 14 residues. In DNA, the CDR3 is TGCGCCAGCTCCGGACAGGGGGCATTCGGAGGCTACACCTTC. Amino acid sequence: CASSGQGAFGGYTF. The entire variable domain, with the rest obtained from reference TRBV5-1 and TRBJ1-2, is as follows: KAGVTQTPRYLIKTRGQQVTLSCSPISGHRSVSWYQQTPGQGLQFLFEYFSETQRNKGNFPGRFSGRQFSNSRSEMNVSTLELGDSALYLCASSGQGAFGGYTFGSGTRLTVV.

The chain employs TRBV9 and TRBJ2-1; 7 bases map to TRBD2. The V and J ends lost 0 bases and 7 bases, in that order; junction bases with no gene match: 4. Germline V CDR1 and CDR2: SGDLS, YYNGEE. CDR3 length equals 14 residues. The CDR3 here is CASSVGVGGNEQFF. DNA of the CDR3: TGTGCCAGCAGCGTAGGGGTGGGAGGGAATGAGCAGTTCTTC.

This clone was seen only a few times. The chain is built from TRBV6-1 and TRBJ2-6; D might be TRBD1 (5 bases). Germline CDR1 MNHNS, CDR2 SASEGT. With 1 base removed from V and 0 bases from J, the gap between germline ends came to 10 bases. The CDR3 contains 17 residues. In DNA form, the CDR3 reads TGTGCCAGCAGTGAAGGCAGGGCCAACTCTGGGGCCAACGTCCTGACTTTC. This gives the protein CASSEGRANSGANVLTF.

This CDR3 is CSVDWRNTEAFF. DNA for the CDR3: TGCAGCGTGGACTGGAGGAACACTGAAGCTTTCTTT. This chain uses TRBV29-1 with TRBJ1-1; D uncertain. Trimming left V 6 bases short and J 1 base short, with 9 bases between. In germline, CDR1 is SQVTM, CDR2 ANQGSEA. The CDR3 is made up of 12 amino acids. Full variable domain (outside the CDR3, taken from reference TRBV29-1 and TRBJ1-1): SAVISQKPSRDICQRGTSLTIQCQVDSQVTMMFWYRQQPGQSLTLIATANQGSEATYESGFVIDKFPISRPNLTFSTLTVSNMSPEDSSIYLCSVDWRNTEAFFGQGTRLTVV.

This clone appeared a single time. V and J are TRBV1 and TRBJ2-7; TRBD2 is the table's D call, not checked against the DNA. TRBV1 is an annotated pseudogene. This CDR3 has 14 residues. The chain's CDR3 is CTSRGRGETYEQYF. CDR3 in DNA: TGCACCAGCAGGGGGAGGGGAGAGACCTACGAGCAGTACTTC.

The chain has TRBV30 and TRBJ2-7; D is perhaps TRBD1 (6 bases). This CDR3 is 14 amino acids long. With 5 bases removed from V and 0 bases from J, the gap between germline ends came to 14 bases. Looked up from germline, CDR1 is GTSNPN and CDR2 is SVGIG (reference sequence). Written as DNA, the CDR3 is TGTGCCTGGGATACAGGGTTAAGCTCCTACGAGCAGTACTTC. Amino acids: CAWDTGLSSYEQYF.

This clone has a handful of counts. The J gene is TRBJ2-7, the V gene TRBV30, with D perhaps matching TRBD2 (6 bases). The CDR3 sequence is 14 residues long. The V end lost 3 bases, the J end lost 2 bases, and 14 bases lay between the germline ends. Germline loops: CDR1 GTSNPN, CDR2 SVGIG (reference sequence). The CDR3 protein is CAWRGTLNTYEQYF. The CDR3 DNA reads TGTGCCTGGAGAGGGACTCTCAACACCTACGAGCAGTACTTC.

The chain carries TRBV2 and TRBJ2-7; 13 nucleotides line up with TRBD2. This CDR3 has 16 amino acids. J was trimmed by 3 bases and V by 3 bases; bases with no gene match: 5. Germline-derived CDR1 and CDR2 are SNHLY and FYNNEI. CDR3 bases: TGTGCCAGCAGTGACCGGACTAGCGGGAGCCTCTACGAGCAGTACTTC. Translation: CASSDRTSGSLYEQYF. The full variable domain, rest sourced from reference TRBV2 and TRBJ2-7, is EPEVTQTPSHQVTQMGQEVILRCVPISNHLYFYWYRQILGQKVEFLVSFYNNEISEKSEIFDDQFSVERPDGSNFTLKIRSTKLEDSAMYFCASSDRTSGSLYEQYFGPGTRLTVT.

This clone was picked up a small number of times. This chain joins TRBV5-1 and TRBJ2-7, with TRBD2 matching 10 bases. Germline assignment: CDR1 SGHRS and CDR2 YFSETQ. CDR3 length equals 14 residues. The V gene end was trimmed by 7 bases and the J gene end by 3 bases; junction bases not matched to a gene: 7. CDR3 sequence (DNA): TGCGCCAGCGGACAGCGGGAGGGCCGCTACGAGCAGTACTTC. This gives the protein CASGQREGRYEQYF.

In DNA, the CDR3 is TGTGCCACCAGCAGAGACGTGGGACAGGGGGCTGGGGCCAACGTCCTGACTTTC. It encodes CATSRDVGQGAGANVLTF. The chain is built from TRBV15 and TRBJ2-6, with TRBD1 matching 11 bases. The CDR3 totals 18 residues. Trimming at V came to 0 bases and at J to 2 bases, leaving 3 bases not matched to a gene. The V gene's germline CDR1 is LNHNV and CDR2 YYDKDF (reference sequence).

This clone was seen a handful of times. The chain uses TRBV11-1 and TRBJ1-1; no clear D. V was pared by 0 bases and J by 0 bases, with 20 bases between. This CDR3 has 19 residues. Germline-derived CDR1 and CDR2 are SGHAT and FQDESV (reference sequence). The CDR3 spells CASSLARGQEETMNTEAFF. The CDR3 region has the DNA TGTGCCAGCAGCTTAGCGCGAGGTCAGGAGGAGACAATGAACACTGAAGCTTTCTTT.

The genes are TRBV6-6 and TRBJ1-2; 7 bases match TRBD1. The junction had 7 bases not matched to a gene; V was cut back by 0 bases and J by 3 bases. This CDR3 spans 16 amino acids. Germline-derived CDR1 and CDR2 are MNHNY and SVGAGI (reference sequence). For the CDR3, the DNA is TGTGCCAGCAGTTACTCGTCCGCAGGGGGATACTATGGCTACACCTTC. This codes for CASSYSSAGGYYGYTF.

The chain uses TRBV15 and TRBJ2-7; D perhaps matches TRBD1 (5 bases). The germline CDR1 and CDR2 sequences are LNHNV and YYDKDF (reference sequence). Trimming removed 5 bases from V and 6 bases from J, with 14 bases in between. The length of the CDR3 is 13 residues. In DNA form, the CDR3 reads TGTGCCACCAGCGGAAGACAGTACACCGAGCAGTACTTC. The encoded protein is CATSGRQYTEQYF. Together with reference TRBV15 and TRBJ2-7, the CDR3 gives the full variable domain: DAMVIQNPRYQVTQFGKPVTLSCSQTLNHNVMYWYQQKSSQAPKLLFHYYDKDFNNEADTPDNFQSRRPNTSFCFLDIRSPGLGDTAMYLCATSGRQYTEQYFGPGTRLTVT.